Sequencing of this TCR beta chain was carried out in a study of T cells in Graves' hyperthyroidism and ophthalmopathy. General study points: Model predictions of ophthalmopathy came a median 6.5 months before onset. Most clonotypes expanded in the thyroid (above 0.001) were also present in blood.

Remarks on this clonotype: No antigen is known for it.

The TCR beta CDR3 regions underwent amplification using RNA transcripts as the source. In the first-round RT-PCR of the TCR CDR3, the HTBI primer set was used. A single record per CDR3 protein comes from TCRdb applying MiXCR to the multiplex PCR reads. Among 800,000 or so distinct CDR3 sequences, around 39% were seen once, and the ten largest hold 7.5% to 9.5%. If no ophthalmopathy progression occurred within 18 months, Graves' hyperthyroidism was stable. The CDR3 runs to 16 residues. J gave up 2 bases and V 4 bases, and 7 bases lay outside the gene matches. CDR1 and CDR2 (germline): MNHEY, SVGAGI. The chain links TRBV6-5 to TRBJ2-7; 11 bases agree with TRBD2. The specimen was blood. The TCR comes from a man in his late teens or twenties with Graves' hyperthyroidism. CDR3 DNA sequence: TGTGCCAGCAGTTTGGGGCTAGCGGGAGGCGCCTACGAGCAGTACTTC. Its protein is CASSLGLAGGAYEQYF.